Below, one T cell receptor (beta chain) is given with its context. The antigen is unknown. These data belong to a study of post-analysis software for immune sequencing data. Regarding the study as a whole: In patients, TRBV5-6, TRBV5-1 and TRBV20-1 belonged to five TRBV segments found more frequently than in controls. A significant reduction in normalized Chao1 diversity was observed in multiple sclerosis patients versus controls.

Carried by the TCR beta cDNA libraries were unique molecular identifiers. Between roughly 1 and 11 million T cells gave rise to some 470,000 cDNA molecules. TCRdb called the PCR reads again in MiXCR, with one record for every CDR3 protein. The table shows a few hundred thousand distinct CDR3 sequences, with under 40% occurring only once. The CDR3 loop spans 15 amino acids. Trimming took off 7 bases at V and 2 bases at J, with 12 bases between the two ends. The sample consisted of blood. The TCR comes from a girl younger than 18 with multiple sclerosis. The chain employs TRBV12-3 or TRBV12-4 and TRBJ1-6; D possibly corresponds to TRBD1 (5 bases). The CDR3 protein is CASNQTEAYNSPLHF. The CDR3 region has the DNA TGTGCCAGCAACCAGACAGAAGCCTATAATTCACCCCTCCACTTT.